This T cell receptor beta chain was observed in a study of CD8+CD57+ T cells in acquired aplastic anemia. The wider study: Sorted CD4+ and CD8+ cells yielded DNA averaging approximately 3.4 ug. General observations from the study: Patients shared around 30 CD8+ CDR3 sequences with controls. The CD8+ Simpson's diversity of patients and controls was not significantly different.

The use of genomic DNA as template underpinned the TCR beta VDJ and CDR3 profiling. One entry per CDR3 protein results from TCRdb running MiXCR on the reads. The table lists roughly 150,000 distinct CDR3 sequences, 45% to 55% of them singletons. Concerning this clonotype itself: What it binds is not known.

Only patients with CD8+CD57+ cell expansion on flow cytometry were chosen for sequencing. Severe acquired aplastic anemia was diagnosed in all patients. Looked up from germline, CDR1 is MNHEY and CDR2 is SVGAGI. CDR3 length: 15 residues. The V end lost 7 bases, the J end lost 10 bases, and 23 bases lay between the germline ends. Material: sorted CD4+, CD8+, or CD8+CD57+ T cells (not recorded which) from PBMCs. This sequence was found in a human donor with aplastic anemia. The rearrangement uses TRBV6-5 and TRBJ2-1; D might be TRBD2 (5 bases). This CDR3 reads CASTELPAGLGEQFF. CDR3 coding DNA: TGTGCCAGCACTGAGCTCCCGGCAGGACTGGGAGAGCAGTTCTTC.